Sequencing of this TCR beta chain was carried out in a study of blood T cell repertoires in COVID-19. The V gene end was trimmed by 5 bases and the J gene end by 1 base; junction bases not matched to a gene: 9. The CDR3 sequence is 17 residues long. The germline V gene encodes CDR1 LNHDA and CDR2 SQIVND (reference sequence). Clones were sequenced by immunoSEQ multiplex PCR, and TCRdb holds only the in-frame ones, with some missing. This sample has 45,000 to 70,000 clones, with around 87% found just once. The sequence came from a woman in her sixties or seventies with COVID-19, enrolled during active disease. V gene TRBV19 combines with J gene TRBJ1-4; 8 positions match TRBD1. The sequenced sample consisted of peripheral blood. CDR3 nucleotides: TGTGCCAGTAGTGCCGGGACAGGCATCGGAACTAATGAAAAACTGTTTTTT. It translates to CASSAGTGIGTNEKLFF.